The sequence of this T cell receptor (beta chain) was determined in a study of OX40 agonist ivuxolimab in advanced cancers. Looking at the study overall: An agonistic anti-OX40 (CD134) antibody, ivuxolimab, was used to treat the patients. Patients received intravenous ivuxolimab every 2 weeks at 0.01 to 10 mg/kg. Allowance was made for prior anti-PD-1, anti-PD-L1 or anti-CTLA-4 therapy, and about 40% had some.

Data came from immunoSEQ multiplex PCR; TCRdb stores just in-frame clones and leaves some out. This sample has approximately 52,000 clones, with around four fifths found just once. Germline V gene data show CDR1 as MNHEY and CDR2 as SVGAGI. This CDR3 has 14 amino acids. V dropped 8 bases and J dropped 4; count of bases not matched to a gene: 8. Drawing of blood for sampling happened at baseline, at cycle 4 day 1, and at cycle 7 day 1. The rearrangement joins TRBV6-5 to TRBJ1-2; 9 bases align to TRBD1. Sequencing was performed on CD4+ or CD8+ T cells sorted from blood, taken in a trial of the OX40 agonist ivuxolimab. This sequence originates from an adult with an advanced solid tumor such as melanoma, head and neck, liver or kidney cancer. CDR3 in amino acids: CASRQDRGIYGYTF. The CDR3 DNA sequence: TGTGCCAGCCGCCAAGACAGGGGGATCTATGGCTACACCTTC.